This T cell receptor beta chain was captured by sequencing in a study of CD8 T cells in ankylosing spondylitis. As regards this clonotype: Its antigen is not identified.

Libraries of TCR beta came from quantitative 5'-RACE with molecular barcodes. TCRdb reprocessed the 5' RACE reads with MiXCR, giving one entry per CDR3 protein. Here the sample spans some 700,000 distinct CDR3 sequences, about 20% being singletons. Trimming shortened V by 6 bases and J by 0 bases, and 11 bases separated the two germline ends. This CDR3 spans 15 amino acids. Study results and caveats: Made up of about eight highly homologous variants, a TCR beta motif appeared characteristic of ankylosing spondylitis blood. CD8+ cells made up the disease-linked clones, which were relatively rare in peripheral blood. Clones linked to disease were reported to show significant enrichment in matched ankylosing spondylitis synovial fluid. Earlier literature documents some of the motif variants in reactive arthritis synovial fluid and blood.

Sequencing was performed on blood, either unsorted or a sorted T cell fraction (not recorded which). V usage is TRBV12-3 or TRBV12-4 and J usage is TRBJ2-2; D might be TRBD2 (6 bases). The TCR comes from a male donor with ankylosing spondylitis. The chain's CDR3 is CASRSGLPNTGELFF. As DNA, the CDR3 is TGTGCCAGCAGATCGGGACTCCCGAACACCGGGGAGCTGTTTTTT.